The 24 T cell receptor beta chains below come from one sample, sequenced in a study of T cell clusters in autoimmune cytopenias. TRB amplification used around 270 ng of peripheral blood genomic DNA. One tube held mixed TRB-A and TRB-B primer pools for touch-down PCR. TCRdb re-called the multiplex PCR reads; every CDR3 protein appears as one record, without DNA. Here the sample table reports under 4,000 distinct CDR3 sequences. Sequenced input: peripheral blood. Receptor source: a human donor with an autoimmune cytopenia or autoimmune hepatitis (not recorded which).

The chain employs TRBV19 and TRBJ2-1; there is no DNA to check the TCRdb D call of TRBD1. Germline CDR1 reads LNHDA; CDR2 reads SQIVND (reference sequence). This CDR3 spans 15 amino acids. The CDR3: CASSIQGGPRNEQFF.

CDR3 amino acids: CSARDRGGHTSGNTIYF. The chain has TRBV20-1 and TRBJ1-3; TCRdb calls TRBD1, which cannot be checked without DNA. The germline CDR1 and CDR2 sequences are DFQATT and SNEGSKA (reference sequence). The CDR3 is 17 residues long.

According to its frequency, this clonotype is medium-sized. The rearrangement uses TRBV6-5 and TRBJ2-5; TCRdb's D call, TRBD1, is unchecked because there is no DNA. Germline CDR1 reads MNHEY; CDR2 reads SVGAGI. This CDR3 spans 15 amino acids. This CDR3 is CASSWGLAGRETQYF.

In terms of frequency, this clonotype is medium-sized (0.01 to 0.1%). The chain is built from TRBV27 and TRBJ1-5; the D gene TCRdb calls, TRBD1, cannot be checked with no DNA. CDR1 is MNHEY and CDR2 is SMNVEV in the germline V gene (reference sequence). The CDR3 consists of 15 residues. CDR3 loop: CASSQGGRGNQPQHF.

Its frequency marks this clonotype as medium-sized. The V and J genes are TRBV12-3 or TRBV12-4 and TRBJ2-3; TCRdb's assignment of TRBD2 cannot be checked, as there is no DNA. The CDR3 contains 12 residues. Here the CDR3 reads CASSPLGDTQYF.

By frequency, this clonotype is medium-sized. This sequence joins TRBV27 and TRBJ2-7; as DNA is missing, the TRBD2 call by TCRdb cannot be tested. Germline V gene sequence: CDR1 MNHEY, CDR2 SMNVEV (reference sequence). This CDR3 is 16 amino acids long. The CDR3 loop is CASSFDGRPAIGEQYF.

This clonotype is called medium-sized based on its frequency. V usage is TRBV12-3 or TRBV12-4 and J usage is TRBJ2-5. CDR3 size: 13 residues. This CDR3 reads CASTQTVQETQYF.

The rearrangement joins TRBV4-1 to TRBJ1-2. Germline V gene lookup returns CDR1 MGHRA and CDR2 YSYEKL. This CDR3 is 14 amino acids long. This CDR3 reads CASSQQGGRYGYTF.

This clonotype is medium-sized by frequency. The chain couples TRBV30 to TRBJ1-2. CDR3 length: 13 amino acids. The germline V gene has CDR1 GTSNPN and CDR2 SVGIG (reference sequence). This chain's CDR3 is CAWSLLRGGGYTF.

This clonotype is called medium-sized based on its frequency. CDR3 region: CASSYPGGAKYGYTF. J is TRBJ1-2 and V is TRBV6-2 or TRBV6-3; the D gene TCRdb calls, TRBD1, cannot be checked with no DNA. The germline V gene encodes CDR1 MNHEY and CDR2 SVGEGT. CDR3 length equals 15 residues.

This clonotype is identified as medium-sized from frequency. The rearrangement joins TRBV27 to TRBJ2-1; the TRBD2 assignment by TCRdb is unverifiable without DNA. The CDR3 consists of 19 residues. The germline V gene encodes CDR1 MNHEY and CDR2 SMNVEV (reference sequence). CDR3 in amino acids: CASSLSISGGSTDYNEQFF.

This clonotype is identified as medium-sized from frequency. The rearrangement joins TRBV6-2 or TRBV6-3 to TRBJ2-1; the TCRdb call, TRBD1, lacks DNA for checking. Looked up from germline, CDR1 is MNHEY and CDR2 is SVGEGT. CDR3 length: 14 amino acids. This CDR3 is CASSHPDSYNEQFF.

This clonotype ranks as medium-sized in terms of frequency. The chain combines TRBV30 with TRBJ1-2. The length of the CDR3 is 14 residues. Germline-derived CDR1 and CDR2 are GTSNPN and SVGIG (reference sequence). The CDR3 loop reads CACGGGLGPYGYTF.

The rearrangement uses TRBV4-2 and TRBJ1-3; the TCRdb D gene call, TRBD1, has no DNA to confirm it. Per the germline V gene, CDR1 is LGHNA and CDR2 is YNFKEQ. The CDR3 is 18 residues long. The CDR3 loop is CASSQEARQGGFGNTIYF.

This sequence joins TRBV5-6 and TRBJ2-2. The CDR3 length is 16 residues. From germline, CDR1 is SGHDT and CDR2 YYEEEE. This CDR3 reads CASSLFQDRFTGELFF.

The chain uses TRBV4-2 and TRBJ2-7; TCRdb calls TRBD1, which cannot be checked without DNA. The germline V gene has CDR1 LGHNA and CDR2 YNFKEQ. The CDR3 consists of 14 residues. The CDR3: CASSQEGAGNEQYF.

By frequency, this clonotype registers medium-sized. The V and J genes are TRBV5-6 and TRBJ2-5. CDR3 length equals 12 residues. CDR1 SGHDT and CDR2 YYEEEE come from the germline V gene. CDR3 sequence: CASSFGDETQYF.

This clonotype is labeled medium-sized based on frequency. J is TRBJ1-6 and V is TRBV30; as DNA is missing, the TRBD1 call by TCRdb cannot be tested. The CDR3 sequence is 16 residues long. In germline, CDR1 is GTSNPN, CDR2 SVGIG (reference sequence). CDR3 amino acids: CAWSVHRGRFGSPLHF.

The V and J genes are TRBV20-1 and TRBJ1-5. CDR3 length equals 13 residues. Germline V lookup: CDR1 DFQATT, CDR2 SNEGSKA (reference sequence). CDR3 in amino acids: CSAYGGANQPQHF.

According to its frequency, this clonotype is medium-sized. The V gene is TRBV13, the J gene TRBJ2-7; the TCRdb D gene call, TRBD1, has no DNA to confirm it. Germline V gives CDR1 PRHDT, CDR2 FYEKMQ (reference sequence). The CDR3 runs to 12 residues. The chain's CDR3 is CASSATGGQQYF.

By frequency, this clonotype registers medium-sized. The chain employs TRBV6-5 and TRBJ1-1; TCRdb picks TRBD1, but there is no DNA to check that call. Germline CDR1 is MNHEY and CDR2 is SVGAGI. This CDR3 is 16 amino acids long. CDR3 in amino acids: CASRPWDRGGVTEAFF.

By frequency, this clonotype registers medium-sized (0.01 to 0.1%). The chain carries TRBV13 and TRBJ1-2. Germline V gene data show CDR1 as PRHDT and CDR2 as FYEKMQ (reference sequence). The CDR3 is made up of 14 amino acids. The CDR3 loop reads CASSEGVTGYGYTF.

The V call is TRBV20-1, the J call TRBJ2-7; no DNA is available, so the TRBD1 call from TCRdb remains unchecked. This CDR3 is 13 amino acids long. CDR1 and CDR2 (germline): DFQATT, SNEGSKA (reference sequence). The CDR3 reads CSASFQGGGEQYF.

This clonotype is identified as medium-sized from frequency. The chain links TRBV6-6 to TRBJ1-5; as DNA is missing, the TRBD1 call by TCRdb cannot be tested. CDR1 MNHNY and CDR2 SVGAGI come from the germline V gene (reference sequence). The CDR3 spans 13 residues. This CDR3 is CASTGTDNQPQHF.